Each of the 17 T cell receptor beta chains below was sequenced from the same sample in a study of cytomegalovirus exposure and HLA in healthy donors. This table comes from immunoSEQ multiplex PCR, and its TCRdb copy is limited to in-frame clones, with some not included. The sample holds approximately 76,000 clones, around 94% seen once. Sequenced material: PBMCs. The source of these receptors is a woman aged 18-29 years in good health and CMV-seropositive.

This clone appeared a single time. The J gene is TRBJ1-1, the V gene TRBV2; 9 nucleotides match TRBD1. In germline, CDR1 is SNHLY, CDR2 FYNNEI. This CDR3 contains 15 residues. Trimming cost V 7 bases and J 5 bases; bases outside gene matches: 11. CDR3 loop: CASTVQQGARTEAFF. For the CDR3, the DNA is TGTGCCAGCACGGTACAACAGGGGGCTAGGACTGAAGCTTTCTTT.

The CDR3, as DNA: TGTGCCATCACAAGAGTCCAGGGTAGCTACGAGCAGTACTTC. Residues: CAITRVQGSYEQYF. This chain links TRBV6-1 with TRBJ2-7; a possible D gene is TRBD1 (5 bases). The V end lost 10 bases, the J end lost 3 bases, and 19 bases lay between the germline ends. Germline values: CDR1 MNHNS, CDR2 SASEGT. The length of the CDR3 is 14 residues.

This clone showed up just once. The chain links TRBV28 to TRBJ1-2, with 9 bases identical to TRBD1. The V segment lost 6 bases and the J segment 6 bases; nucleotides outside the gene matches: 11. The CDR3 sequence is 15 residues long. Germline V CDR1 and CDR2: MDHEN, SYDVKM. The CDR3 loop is CASRRSPGQGDGYTF. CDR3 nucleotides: TGTGCCAGCAGAAGAAGCCCGGGACAGGGAGATGGCTACACCTTC.

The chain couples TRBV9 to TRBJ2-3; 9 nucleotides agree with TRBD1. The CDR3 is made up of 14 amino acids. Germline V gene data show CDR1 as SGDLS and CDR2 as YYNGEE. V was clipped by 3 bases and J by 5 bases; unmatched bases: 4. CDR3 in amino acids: CASSAGTGKDTQYF. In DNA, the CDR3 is TGTGCCAGCAGCGCCGGGACAGGGAAAGATACGCAGTATTTT.

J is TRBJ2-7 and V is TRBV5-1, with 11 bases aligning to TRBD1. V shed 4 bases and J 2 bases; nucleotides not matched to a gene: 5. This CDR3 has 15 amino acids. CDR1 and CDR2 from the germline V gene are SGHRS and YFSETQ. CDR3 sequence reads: CASSRGDRGAYEQYF. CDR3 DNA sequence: TGCGCCAGCAGCAGAGGGGACAGGGGGGCCTACGAGCAGTACTTC.

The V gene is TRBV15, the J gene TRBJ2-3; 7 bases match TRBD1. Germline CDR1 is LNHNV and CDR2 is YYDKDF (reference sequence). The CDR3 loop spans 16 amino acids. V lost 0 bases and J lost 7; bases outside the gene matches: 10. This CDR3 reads CATSRDRGQPGHTQYF. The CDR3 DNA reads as TGTGCCACCAGCAGAGATAGGGGACAGCCAGGACATACGCAGTATTTT.

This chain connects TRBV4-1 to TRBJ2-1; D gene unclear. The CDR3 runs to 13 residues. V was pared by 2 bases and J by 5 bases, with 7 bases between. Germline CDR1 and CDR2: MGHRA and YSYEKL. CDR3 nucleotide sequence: TGCGCCAGCAGCCAACTTACAGACAATGAGCAGTTCTTC. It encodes CASSQLTDNEQFF.

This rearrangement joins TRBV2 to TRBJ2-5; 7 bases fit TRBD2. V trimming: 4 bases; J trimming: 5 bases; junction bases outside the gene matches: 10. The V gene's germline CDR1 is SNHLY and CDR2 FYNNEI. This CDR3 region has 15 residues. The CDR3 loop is CASSALQRGRETQYF. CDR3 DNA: TGTGCCAGCAGTGCTCTTCAGCGGGGCCGGGAGACCCAGTACTTC.

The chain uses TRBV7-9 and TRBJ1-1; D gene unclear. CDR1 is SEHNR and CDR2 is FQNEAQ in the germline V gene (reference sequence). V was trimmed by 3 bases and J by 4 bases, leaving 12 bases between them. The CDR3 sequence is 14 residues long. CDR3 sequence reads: CASSFEVDGTEAFF. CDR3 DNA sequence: TGTGCCAGCAGCTTCGAGGTTGACGGCACTGAAGCTTTCTTT.

CDR3 sequence: CASSLGLAGANEQFF. CDR3 in DNA: TGTGCCAGCAGCTTGGGACTAGCGGGAGCTAATGAGCAGTTCTTC. The J gene is TRBJ2-1, the V gene TRBV13, with 14 bases aligning to TRBD2. The J segment lost 7 bases and the V segment lost 3 bases, leaving 2 bases of the junction unmatched. Germline CDR1 and CDR2: PRHDT and FYEKMQ (reference sequence). The CDR3 is 15 residues long.

The CDR3 is CASSLSLARVQETQYF. Written as DNA, the CDR3 is TGTGCCAGCAGCTTGTCCCTCGCCCGGGTACAAGAGACCCAGTACTTC. The chain couples TRBV5-5 to TRBJ2-5, with D uncertain. Trimming cost V 1 base and J 2 bases, with 15 bases left between them. This CDR3 contains 16 residues. Germline V gene sequence: CDR1 SGHKS, CDR2 YYEKEE (reference sequence).

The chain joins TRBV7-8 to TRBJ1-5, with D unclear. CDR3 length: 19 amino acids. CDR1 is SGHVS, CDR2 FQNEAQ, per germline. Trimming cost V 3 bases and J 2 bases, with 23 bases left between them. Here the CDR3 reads CASSFFSTRAAEGNQPQHF. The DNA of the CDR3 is TGTGCCAGCAGCTTCTTCTCTACCCGGGCCGCGGAGGGCAATCAGCCCCAGCATTTT.

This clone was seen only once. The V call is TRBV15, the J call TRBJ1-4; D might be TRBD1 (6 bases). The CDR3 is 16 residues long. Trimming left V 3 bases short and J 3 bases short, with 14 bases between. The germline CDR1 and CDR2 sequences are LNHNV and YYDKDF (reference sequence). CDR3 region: CATSRDRDTSNEKLFF. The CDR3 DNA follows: TGTGCCACCAGCAGGGACCGGGACACATCTAATGAAAAACTGTTTTTT.

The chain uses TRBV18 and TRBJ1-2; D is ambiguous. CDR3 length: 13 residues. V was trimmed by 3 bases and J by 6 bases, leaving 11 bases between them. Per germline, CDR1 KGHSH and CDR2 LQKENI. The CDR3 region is CASSPRDGDGYTF. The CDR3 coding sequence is TGTGCCAGCTCACCGAGAGACGGGGATGGCTACACCTTC.

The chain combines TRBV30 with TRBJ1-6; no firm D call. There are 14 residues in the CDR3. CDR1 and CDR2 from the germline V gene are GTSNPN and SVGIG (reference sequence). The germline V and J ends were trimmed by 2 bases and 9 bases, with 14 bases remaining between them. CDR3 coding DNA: TGTGCCTGGAGTACCCCGGGTATGGTTTCACCCCTCCACTTT. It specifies CAWSTPGMVSPLHF. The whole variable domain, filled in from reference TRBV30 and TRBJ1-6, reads SQTIHQWPATLVQPVGSPLSLECTVEGTSNPNLYWYRQAAGRGLQLLFYSVGIGQISSEVPQNLSASRPQDRQFILSSKKLLLSDSGFYLCAWSTPGMVSPLHFGNGTRLTVT.

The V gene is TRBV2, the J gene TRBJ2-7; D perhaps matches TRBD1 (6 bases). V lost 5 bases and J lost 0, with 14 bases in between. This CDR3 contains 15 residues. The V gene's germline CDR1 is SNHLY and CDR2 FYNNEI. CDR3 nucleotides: TGTGCCAGCAGTCCCAGGACAGAGGGCTCCTACGAGCAGTACTTC. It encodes CASSPRTEGSYEQYF.

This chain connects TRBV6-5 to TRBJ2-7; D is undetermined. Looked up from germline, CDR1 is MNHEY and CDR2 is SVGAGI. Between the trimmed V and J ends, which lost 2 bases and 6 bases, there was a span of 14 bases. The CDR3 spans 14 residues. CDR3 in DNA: TGTGCCAGCAGTTACGGTAGATCTACCTCCGAGCAGTACTTC. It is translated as CASSYGRSTSEQYF.